One sample yielded the 8 T cell receptor beta chains listed below, sequenced in a study of OX40 agonist ivuxolimab in advanced cancers. Some clones are missing from TCRdb's copy, which holds only in-frame ones; the method was immunoSEQ multiplex PCR. The sample carries about 80,000 clones, 85% to 90% recorded once. The sample in question was CD4+ or CD8+ T cells sorted from blood, obtained in a trial of the OX40 agonist ivuxolimab. The receptors derive from an adult with an advanced solid tumor such as melanoma, head and neck, liver or kidney cancer.

The rearrangement links TRBV28 to TRBJ2-7, with 9 bases identical to TRBD1. This CDR3 contains 17 residues. After removal of 6 bases from V and 3 bases from J, the junction contained 15 bases not matched to a gene. Germline CDR1 is MDHEN and CDR2 is SYDVKM. The CDR3: CASSPWRGRQGDYEQYF. In nucleotides, the CDR3 is TGTGCCAGCAGCCCTTGGAGGGGAAGACAGGGGGACTACGAGCAGTACTTC.

The V gene is TRBV9, the J gene TRBJ1-2; 9 positions agree with TRBD1. Germline CDR1 is SGDLS and CDR2 is YYNGEE. V was pared by 3 bases and J by 4 bases, with 7 bases of the junction left unmatched. The length of the CDR3 is 15 residues. The DNA for the CDR3 is TGTGCCAGCAGCGAGGGACAGGGATCTACCTATGGCTACACCTTC. Translating gives CASSEGQGSTYGYTF.

The V gene is TRBV7-2, the J gene TRBJ2-1, with TRBD2 matching over 9 bases. Germline-derived CDR1 and CDR2 are SGHTA and FQGNSA. Trimming took 1 base from V and 4 from J; bases not matched to a gene: 2. The CDR3 covers 15 residues. This CDR3 reads CASSLEAGGYNEQFF. CDR3 nucleotide sequence: TGTGCCAGCAGCTTAGAAGCGGGGGGATACAATGAGCAGTTCTTC.

The chain links TRBV28 to TRBJ1-5; 10 nucleotides align to TRBD1. CDR1 is MDHEN and CDR2 is SYDVKM in the germline V gene. Germline trimming cut 8 bases from V and 6 bases from J; bases unmatched to any gene: 10. The CDR3 loop spans 15 amino acids. The DNA of the CDR3 is TGTGCCAGCCCCCCCGCTGGGGACAGGGGTCAGCCCCAGCATTTT. The encoded protein is CASPPAGDRGQPQHF.

The J gene is TRBJ1-4, the V gene TRBV10-3; maybe TRBD1 (6 bases). CDR3 length: 13 amino acids. Trimming removed 2 bases from V and 7 bases from J, with 8 bases in between. From germline, CDR1 is ENHRY and CDR2 SYGVKD. The CDR3 bases are TGTGCCATCAGTGAGATCAGGGGTGAAAAACTGTTTTTT. As protein: CAISEIRGEKLFF.

On this clone: The same CDR3 arises from other DNA sequences in this sample as well. The chain recombines TRBV5-1 with TRBJ1-2, with D unclear. CDR1 and CDR2 (germline): SGHRS, YFSETQ. CDR3 length equals 14 residues. V dropped 0 bases and J dropped 4 bases, with 10 bases sitting between them. CDR3 region: CASSLDAVGYGYTF. Written as DNA, the CDR3 is TGCGCCAGCAGCTTGGACGCCGTTGGCTATGGCTACACCTTC.

The genes are TRBV5-8 and TRBJ1-1; D is ambiguous. Germline loops: CDR1 SGHTS, CDR2 YDEGEE. Trimming removed 1 base from V and 4 bases from J, with 8 bases in between. This CDR3 has 13 residues. Written as DNA, the CDR3 is TGTGCCAGCAGCTTGACATGGGCCACTGAAGCTTTCTTT. Its translation is CASSLTWATEAFF.

The chain carries TRBV2 and TRBJ1-1; possible D gene TRBD1, 5 bases. Per germline, CDR1 SNHLY and CDR2 FYNNEI. Trimming shortened V by 6 bases and J by 1 base, and 15 bases separated the two germline ends. The CDR3 is 15 residues long. The CDR3 sequence: CASSMGTGRNTEAFF. In DNA, the CDR3 is TGTGCCAGCAGCATGGGGACGGGACGGAACACTGAAGCTTTCTTT.